A selection of T cell receptor beta chains follows, all from one sample in a study of cytomegalovirus exposure and HLA in healthy donors. Libraries were prepared by immunoSEQ multiplex PCR; TCRdb keeps only in-frame clonotypes and omits some of them. The sample lists about 130,000 clones, 70% to 90% seen once, with over 1.5% in the top ten. Sequenced material: PBMCs. These receptors were taken from a boy aged 5-17 years in good health and CMV-seronegative. Both conserved end residues are trimmed from each CDR3.

V gene,J gene,CDR3 protein
TRBV5-1,TRBJ2-7,ASSASNWGGGEQY
TRBV5-1,TRBJ2-7,ASSHDRATSYEQY
TRBV5-1,TRBJ2-3,ASSSSGLRTDTQY
TRBV7-8,TRBJ2-3,ASSLGSTGGTDTQY
TRBV6-1,TRBJ1-2,ASSPLGQREDGYT
TRBV15,TRBJ1-1,ATSGATGGPEAF
TRBV25-1,TRBJ1-1,ASSGGSEGHTEAF
TRBV9,TRBJ2-5,ASSETSGGETQY
TRBV18,TRBJ2-1,ASSPLRDSSYNEQF
TRBV18,TRBJ2-1,ASSPRASPLVEFEQF
TRBV6-5,TRBJ1-5,ASSTRGQPQH
TRBV19,TRBJ2-7,ASSTGVSYEQY
TRBV7-9,TRBJ2-7,ASSPTSSYREGYEQY
TRBV19,TRBJ1-5,ASSIVSGGNQPQH
TRBV10-2,TRBJ2-2,ASSWTLSTGELF
TRBV5-1,TRBJ2-1,ASSPRGGTYNEQF
TRBV28,TRBJ1-2,ASSLQGARGYT
TRBV5-5,TRBJ1-1,ASSDGQFMNTEAF
TRBV18,TRBJ1-1,ASSPAIQGAGMNTEAF
TRBV11-2,TRBJ1-3,ASEDISGNTIY
TRBV18,TRBJ2-7,ASSPPRILLLSGPNYEQY
TRBV5-1,TRBJ2-7,ASSLESGVSYEQY
TRBV30,TRBJ2-7,AWRRLAAYEQY
TRBV7-8,TRBJ2-3,ASGRMTDTQY